This T cell receptor beta chain was documented in a study of blood T cell repertoires in COVID-19. This clone has only a few counts. TCRdb's table, derived via immunoSEQ multiplex PCR, lists solely in-frame clones and lacks some. This table holds roughly 250,000 clones, 80% to 90% found once. The study drew participants aged roughly 18 to 95 years from roughly 25 US areas. Germline V gene sequence: CDR1 SGHRS, CDR2 YFSETQ. V gave up 3 bases and J gave up 7 bases, with 7 bases separating them. There are 11 residues in the CDR3. The TCR sequence derives from a woman in her fifties or sixties who had recovered from COVID-19. Sequencing was done on a sample of PBMCs or T cells enriched from blood (not recorded which). The rearrangement uses TRBV5-1 and TRBJ1-2; D ambiguous. The DNA of the CDR3 is TGCGCCAGCAGCTACGAGGGTGGCTACACCTTC. Translated: CASSYEGGYTF.